The subject of this entry is one TCR beta chain. The authors' processing: Quantification of nucleated cells was approximated via reference gene primer amplification. Using immunoSEQ multiplex PCR, the repertoire was profiled, and TCRdb retains in-frame clones only, with some absent. V and J calls and clone size are copied from that table; D and trimming were computed from the DNA. The repertoire holds roughly 95,000 clones, with 80% to 95% as singletons. This CDR3 is built from 15 residues. With V trimmed by 3 bases and J by 3 bases, 3 bases remained unmatched. Germline-derived CDR1 and CDR2 are MRHNA and SNTAGT. This entry comes from a study of blood T cell repertoires in COVID-19. Whole-study context: The study drew acute and convalescent COVID-19 samples from the United States, Italy and Spain. PBMCs, B-cell-depleted T cells, or T cells were the source of the cDNA or gDNA that made up the material.

Input material: peripheral blood. This chain uses TRBV6-4 with TRBJ2-1; TRBD2 matches at 9 bases. This sequence originates from a woman in her fifties or sixties in a cohort sampled during active COVID-19. CDR3 protein: CASSEIAGVYNEQFF. CDR3 DNA sequence: TGTGCCAGCAGTGAGATAGCGGGGGTCTACAATGAGCAGTTCTTC.